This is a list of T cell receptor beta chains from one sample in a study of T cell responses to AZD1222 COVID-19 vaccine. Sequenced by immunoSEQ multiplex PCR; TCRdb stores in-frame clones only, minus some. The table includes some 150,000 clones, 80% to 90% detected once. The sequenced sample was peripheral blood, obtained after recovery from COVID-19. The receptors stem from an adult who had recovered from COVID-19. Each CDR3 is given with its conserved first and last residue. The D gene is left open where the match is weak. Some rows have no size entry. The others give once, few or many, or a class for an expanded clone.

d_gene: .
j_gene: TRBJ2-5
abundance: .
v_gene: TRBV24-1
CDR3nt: TGTGCCACCAGTGACTTAGGGGGACAGACCCAGTACTTC
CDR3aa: CATSDLGGQTQYF

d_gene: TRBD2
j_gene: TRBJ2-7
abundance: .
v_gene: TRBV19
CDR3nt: TGTGCCAGTACCCCCGGACTAGCGGGGCCAGAAGGTTTCGACGAGCAGTACTTC
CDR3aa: CASTPGLAGPEGFDEQYF

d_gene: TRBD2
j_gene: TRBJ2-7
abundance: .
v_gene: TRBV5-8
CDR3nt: TGTGCCAGCAGCAAACTAGCGGCGTTCTCCTACGAGCAGTACTTC
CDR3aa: CASSKLAAFSYEQYF

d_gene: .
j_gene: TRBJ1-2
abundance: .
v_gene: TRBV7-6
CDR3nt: TGTGCCAGCAGCTTGTCACTGGGGGCGAGTCTCTCCTTC
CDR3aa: CASSLSLGASLSF

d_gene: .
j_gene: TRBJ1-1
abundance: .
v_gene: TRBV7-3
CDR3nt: TGTGCCAGCAGCCCAGAGCCGCTATCGAACACTGAAGCTTTCTTT
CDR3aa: CASSPEPLSNTEAFF

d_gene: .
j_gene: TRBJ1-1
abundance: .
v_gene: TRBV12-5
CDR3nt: TGTGCTAGTGGTTTGCCCCTACAGCAAACTGAAGCTTTCTTT
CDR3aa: CASGLPLQQTEAFF

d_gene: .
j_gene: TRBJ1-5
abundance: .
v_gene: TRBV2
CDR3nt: TGTGCCAGCATGACGGCTCACAATCAGCCCCAGCATTTT
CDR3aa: CASMTAHNQPQHF

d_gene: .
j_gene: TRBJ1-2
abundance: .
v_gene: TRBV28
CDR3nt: TGTGCCAGCAGTTTGGCGGACTATGGCTACACCTTC
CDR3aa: CASSLADYGYTF

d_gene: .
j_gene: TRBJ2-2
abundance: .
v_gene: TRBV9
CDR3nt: TGTGCCAGCAGCAGAGGGCGCACCGGGGAGCTGTTTTTT
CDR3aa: CASSRGRTGELFF

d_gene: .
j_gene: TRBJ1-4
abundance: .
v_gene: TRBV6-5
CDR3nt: TGTGCCAGCACCGGACCTAATGAAAAACTGTTTTTT
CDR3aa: CASTGPNEKLFF

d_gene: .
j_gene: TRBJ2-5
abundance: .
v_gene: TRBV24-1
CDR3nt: TGTGCCACCAGTGATCGAGGTCCCACAGCAGGAGAGACCCAGTACTTC
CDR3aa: CATSDRGPTAGETQYF

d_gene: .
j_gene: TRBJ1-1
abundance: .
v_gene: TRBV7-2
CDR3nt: TGTGCCAGCAGCCCGCCGGGGCGCACTGAAGCTTTCTTT
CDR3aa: CASSPPGRTEAFF

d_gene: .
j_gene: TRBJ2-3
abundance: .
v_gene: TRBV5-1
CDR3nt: TGCGCCAGCAGTCGGAGTGCGTCAGATACGCAGTATTTT
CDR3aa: CASSRSASDTQYF

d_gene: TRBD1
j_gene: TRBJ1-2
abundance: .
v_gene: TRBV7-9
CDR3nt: TGTGCCAGCAGCCCGGACAGGGGGTCATACACCTTC
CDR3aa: CASSPDRGSYTF

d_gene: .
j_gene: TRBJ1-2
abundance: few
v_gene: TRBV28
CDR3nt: TGTGCCAGCAGCGGACAGTTCTATGGCTACACCTTC
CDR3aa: CASSGQFYGYTF

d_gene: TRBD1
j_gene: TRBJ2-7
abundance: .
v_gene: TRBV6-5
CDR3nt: TGTGCCAGCAGCCCAGACAGGGGGTCCTCCTACGAGCAGTACTTC
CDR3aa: CASSPDRGSSYEQYF

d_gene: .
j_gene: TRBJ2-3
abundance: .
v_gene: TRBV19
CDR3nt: TGTGCCAGTAGTATAGCTGAAGATACGCAGTATTTT
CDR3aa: CASSIAEDTQYF

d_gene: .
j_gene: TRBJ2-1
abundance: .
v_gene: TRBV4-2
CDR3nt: TGTGCCAGCAGCCAAGACCGGGTCAATGAGCAGTTCTTC
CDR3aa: CASSQDRVNEQFF

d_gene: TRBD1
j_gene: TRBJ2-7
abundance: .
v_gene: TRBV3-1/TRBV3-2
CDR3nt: TGTGCCAGCAGCCAAGAATTAAGACAGGGAAACGAGCAGTACTTC
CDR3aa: CASSQELRQGNEQYF

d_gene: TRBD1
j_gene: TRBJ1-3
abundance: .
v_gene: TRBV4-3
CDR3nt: TGCGCCAGCAGCCAAGGGACAGGGAAGGGAAACACCATATATTTT
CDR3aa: CASSQGTGKGNTIYF

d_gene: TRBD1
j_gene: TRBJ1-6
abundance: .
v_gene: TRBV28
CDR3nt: TGTGCCAGCAGTTTTAGGGGGCGCGGCCCCCTCCACTTT
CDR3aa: CASSFRGRGPLHF

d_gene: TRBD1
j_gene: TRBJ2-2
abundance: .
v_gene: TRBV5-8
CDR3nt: TGTGCCAGCAGCCCCTTGGGCAGGGGGCAAGGCGGGGAGCTGTTTTTT
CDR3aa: CASSPLGRGQGGELFF

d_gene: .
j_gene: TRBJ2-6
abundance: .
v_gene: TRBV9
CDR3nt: TGTGCCAGCAGCGAAACCGTCGCGGGCAACGTCCTGACTTTC
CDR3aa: CASSETVAGNVLTF

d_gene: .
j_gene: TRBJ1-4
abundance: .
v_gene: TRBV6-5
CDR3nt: TGTGCCAGCAGTTACTCTCCGGGATCCTATGAAAAACTGTTTTTT
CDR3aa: CASSYSPGSYEKLFF

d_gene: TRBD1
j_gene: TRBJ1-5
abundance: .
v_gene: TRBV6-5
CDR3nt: TGTGCCAGCAGGGTCGGACAGGGAGACCAGCCCCAGCATTTT
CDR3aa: CASRVGQGDQPQHF

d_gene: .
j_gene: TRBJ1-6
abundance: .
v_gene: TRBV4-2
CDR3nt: TGTGCCAGCAGCCCCCCGGGAACGTGGGGTTCACCCCTCCACTTT
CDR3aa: CASSPPGTWGSPLHF

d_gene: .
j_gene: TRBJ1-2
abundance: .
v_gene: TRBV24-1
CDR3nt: TGTGCCACCAGTGATTCGGGACGGAGCTATGGCTACACCTTC
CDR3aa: CATSDSGRSYGYTF

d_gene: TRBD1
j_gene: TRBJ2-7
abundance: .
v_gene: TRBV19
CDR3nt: TGTGCCAGTAGTACGCGCTCCGGGACAGGGGTCTCCGAGCAGTACTTC
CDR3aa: CASSTRSGTGVSEQYF

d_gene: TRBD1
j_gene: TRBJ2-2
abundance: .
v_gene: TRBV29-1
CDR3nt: TGCAGCCCCACTTACACCGGGACAGGGAGGAACACCGGGGAGCTGTTTTTT
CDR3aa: CSPTYTGTGRNTGELFF

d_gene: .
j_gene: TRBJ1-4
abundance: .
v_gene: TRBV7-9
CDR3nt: TGTGCCAGCAGCTTAAGGTTCTCTAATGAAAAACTGTTTTTT
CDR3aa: CASSLRFSNEKLFF

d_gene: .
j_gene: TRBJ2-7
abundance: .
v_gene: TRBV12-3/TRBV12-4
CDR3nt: TGTGCCAGCAGTCTCCAGGGGTTTGACGAGCAGTACTTC
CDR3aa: CASSLQGFDEQYF

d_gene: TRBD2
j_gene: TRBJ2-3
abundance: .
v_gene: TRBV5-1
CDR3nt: TGCGCCAGCAGCTTCGTTCTGCCGGGACTAGGCGGAGCAGATACGCAGTATTTT
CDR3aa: CASSFVLPGLGGADTQYF

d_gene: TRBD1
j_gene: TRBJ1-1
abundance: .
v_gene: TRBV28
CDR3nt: TGTGCCACGGACAGGCCCCAGGGTGAAGCTTTCTTT
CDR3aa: CATDRPQGEAFF

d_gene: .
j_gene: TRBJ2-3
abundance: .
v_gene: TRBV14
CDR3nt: TGTGCCAGCAGCCAAGAGAGAATCGTCACAGATACGCAGTATTTT
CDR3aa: CASSQERIVTDTQYF

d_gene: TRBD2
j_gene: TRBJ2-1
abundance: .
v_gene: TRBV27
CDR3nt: TGTGCCAGCAGTTTAAGGCGGGAGGCCGGCAATGAGCAGTTCTTC
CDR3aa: CASSLRREAGNEQFF

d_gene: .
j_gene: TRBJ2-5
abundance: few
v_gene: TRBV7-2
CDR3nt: TGTGCCAGCAGCCCCCAAGAGACCCAGTACTTC
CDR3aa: CASSPQETQYF

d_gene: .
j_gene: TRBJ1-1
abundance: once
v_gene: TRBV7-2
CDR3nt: TGTGCCAGCAGCCCACGGAGCACTGAAGCTTTCTTT
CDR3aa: CASSPRSTEAFF

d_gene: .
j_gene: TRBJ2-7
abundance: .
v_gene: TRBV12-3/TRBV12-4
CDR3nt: TGTGCCACCGCCTTGGGACATGACTACGAGCAGTACTTC
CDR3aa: CATALGHDYEQYF

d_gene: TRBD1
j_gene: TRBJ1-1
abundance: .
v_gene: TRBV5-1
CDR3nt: TGCGCCAGCAGCTCCGCCGGGGGTAGGACAGGGGACACTGAAGCTTTCTTT
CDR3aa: CASSSAGGRTGDTEAFF

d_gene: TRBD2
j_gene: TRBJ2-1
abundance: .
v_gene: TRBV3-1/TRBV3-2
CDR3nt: TGTGCCAGCAGCTTTAGGGGGCTAGCGGGAGGGAAGGAGCAGTTCTTC
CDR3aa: CASSFRGLAGGKEQFF

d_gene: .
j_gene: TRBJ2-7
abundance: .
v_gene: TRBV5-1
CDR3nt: TGCGCCAGCAGCGTGGGGGCAGGGGATCGAAACGAGCAGTACTTC
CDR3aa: CASSVGAGDRNEQYF

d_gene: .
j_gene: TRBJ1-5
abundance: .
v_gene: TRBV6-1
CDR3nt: TGTGCCAGCAGTGAATGGACAGATAGCAATCAGCCCCAGCATTTT
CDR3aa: CASSEWTDSNQPQHF

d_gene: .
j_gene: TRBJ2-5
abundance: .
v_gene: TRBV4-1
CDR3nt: TGCGCCAGCAGCCAAGATCGTTCGGCTGGCGAGACCCAGTACTTC
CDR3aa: CASSQDRSAGETQYF

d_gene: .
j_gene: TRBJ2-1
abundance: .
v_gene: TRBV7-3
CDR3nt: TGTGCCAGCAGCTTAGTCCTGACAAGCTCCTACAATGAGCAGTTCTTC
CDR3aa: CASSLVLTSSYNEQFF

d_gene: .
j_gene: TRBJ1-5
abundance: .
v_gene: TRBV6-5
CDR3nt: TGTGCCAGCAGTTTAGGGCGAGTTAGCAATCAGCCCCAGCATTTT
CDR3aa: CASSLGRVSNQPQHF

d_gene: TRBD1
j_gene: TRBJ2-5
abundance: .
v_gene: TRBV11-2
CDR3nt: TGTGCCAGCAGCCCCGGACAGGGCGGGCAAGAGACCCAGTACTTC
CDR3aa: CASSPGQGGQETQYF

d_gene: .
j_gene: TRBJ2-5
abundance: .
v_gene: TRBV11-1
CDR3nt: TGTGCCACCCAGAGGGGCTCAGGGTACCAAGAGACCCAGTACTTC
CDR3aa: CATQRGSGYQETQYF

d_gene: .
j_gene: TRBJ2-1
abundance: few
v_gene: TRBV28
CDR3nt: TGTGCCAGCACCCCTGGTAGCACCCAGGGCGGTGAGCAGTTCTTC
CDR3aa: CASTPGSTQGGEQFF